These 4 T cell receptor beta chains were all obtained from the same sample, sequenced in a study of T cells in Graves' hyperthyroidism and ophthalmopathy. Amplification of TCR beta CDR3 regions was performed using RNA transcripts as template. Carried out on the TCR CDR3, a first-round RT-PCR used the HTBI primer set. TCRdb called the multiplex PCR reads again in MiXCR, with one record for every CDR3 protein. The sample has 500,000 to 600,000 distinct CDR3 sequences; 40% to 55% are singletons. The source material was peripheral blood or thyroid tissue (not recorded which). The receptors derive from an adult woman with Graves' disease, either hyperthyroidism or ophthalmopathy (not recorded which).

The chain links TRBV25-1 to TRBJ1-1; no firm D call. Germline values: CDR1 MGHDK, CDR2 SYGVNS. CDR3 length: 16 amino acids. Trimming took off 4 bases at V and 0 bases at J, with 15 bases between the two ends. In DNA form, the CDR3 reads TGTGCCAGCAGTGCGGCGGGCCTAACCATGAACACTGAAGCTTTCTTT. Translating it yields CASSAAGLTMNTEAFF.

The chain combines TRBV20-1 with TRBJ2-7; unclear D gene. V lost 3 bases to trimming and J lost 3 bases, with 12 bases between them. Germline CDR1 and CDR2: DFQATT and SNEGSKA (reference sequence). The CDR3 consists of 13 residues. This CDR3 is CSASDFTNYEQYF. DNA for the CDR3: TGCAGTGCTAGTGACTTCACTAACTACGAGCAGTACTTC.

This clonotype was counted many times. The rearrangement links TRBV30 to TRBJ1-1, with no clear D. Germline CDR1 reads GTSNPN; CDR2 reads SVGIG (reference sequence). The germline V and J ends were trimmed by 3 bases and 5 bases, with 10 bases remaining between them. CDR3 size: 12 residues. For the CDR3, the DNA is TGTGCCTGGAGCGGACCGGAAACTGAAGCTTTCTTT. Protein product: CAWSGPETEAFF. The full variable domain, its missing parts supplied by reference TRBV30 and TRBJ1-1, is SQTIHQWPATLVQPVGSPLSLECTVEGTSNPNLYWYRQAAGRGLQLLFYSVGIGQISSEVPQNLSASRPQDRQFILSSKKLLLSDSGFYLCAWSGPETEAFFGQGTRLTVV.

This clonotype turned up a few times. The gene calls are TRBV5-1 and TRBJ2-7; D unresolved. Judging by the DNA end, TRBJ2-1 fits better; the J call may be wrong. The CDR3 is made up of 13 amino acids. Germline values: CDR1 SGHRS, CDR2 YFSETQ. Written as DNA, the CDR3 is TGCGCCAGCAGCTTGTCATTTTACAATGAGCAGTTCTTC. This translates into CASSLSFYNEQFF.